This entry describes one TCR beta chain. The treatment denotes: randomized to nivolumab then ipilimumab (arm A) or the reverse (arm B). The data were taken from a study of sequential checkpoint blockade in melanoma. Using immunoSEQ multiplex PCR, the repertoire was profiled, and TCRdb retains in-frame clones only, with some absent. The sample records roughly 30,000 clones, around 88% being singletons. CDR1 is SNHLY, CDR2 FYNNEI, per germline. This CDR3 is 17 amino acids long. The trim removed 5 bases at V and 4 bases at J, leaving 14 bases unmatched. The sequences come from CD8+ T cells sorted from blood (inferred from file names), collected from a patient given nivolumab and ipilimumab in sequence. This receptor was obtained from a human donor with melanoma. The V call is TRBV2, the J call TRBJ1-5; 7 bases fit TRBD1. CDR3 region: CASSHNREGTANQPQHF. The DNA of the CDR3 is TGTGCCAGCAGTCATAATCGTGAGGGGACAGCTAATCAGCCCCAGCATTTT.